The 16 T cell receptor beta chains below come from one sample, sequenced in a study of cytomegalovirus exposure and HLA in healthy donors. This table comes from immunoSEQ multiplex PCR, and its TCRdb copy is limited to in-frame clones, with some not included. The sample lists about 67,000 clones; 94% were seen once. The material sequenced was PBMCs. These receptors all come from a woman between 18 and 30 years old in good health and CMV-seronegative.

The genes are TRBV2 and TRBJ1-5; D remains ambiguous. Germline values: CDR1 SNHLY, CDR2 FYNNEI. There are 15 residues in the CDR3. V lost 2 bases and J 5 bases, leaving 13 bases between the germline ends. Here the CDR3 DNA reads TGTGCCAGCAGTGAAAACGGAGGACGGTATCAGCCCCAGCATTTT. It yields the protein CASSENGGRYQPQHF.

This clone came up a few times. The chain links TRBV27 to TRBJ2-7, with D perhaps TRBD1 (5 bases). V was cut by 2 bases and J by 2 bases, with 7 bases left in between. The germline V gene has CDR1 MNHEY and CDR2 SMNVEV (reference sequence). This CDR3 spans 13 amino acids. The chain's CDR3 is CASSLQGTYEQYF. The CDR3, as DNA: TGTGCCAGCAGTTTACAGGGCACCTACGAGCAGTACTTC.

This rearrangement joins TRBV18 to TRBJ1-1; TRBD1 might be the D (6 bases). V lost 5 bases and J 4 bases, leaving 14 bases between the germline ends. Germline-derived CDR1 and CDR2 are KGHSH and LQKENI. The CDR3 runs 14 residues. The CDR3 sequence is CASSSDRSSTEAFF. CDR3 DNA sequence: TGTGCCAGCTCAAGCGACAGGTCTTCCACTGAAGCTTTCTTT. The full variable domain, completed using reference TRBV18 and TRBJ1-1, is NAGVMQNPRHLVRRRGQEARLRCSPMKGHSHVYWYRQLPEEGLKFMVYLQKENIIDESGMPKERFSAEFPKEGPSILRIQQVVRGDSAAYFCASSSDRSSTEAFFGQGTRLTVV.

The chain combines TRBV4-1 with TRBJ2-3, with 9 positions matching TRBD1. Germline CDR1 reads MGHRA; CDR2 reads YSYEKL. CDR3 length equals 18 residues. Trimming at V came to 2 bases and at J to 0 bases, leaving 9 bases not matched to a gene. DNA of the CDR3: TGCGCCAGCAGCCAAATCTTGGGACAGGGAGCTAGCACAGATACGCAGTATTTT. Its protein product is CASSQILGQGASTDTQYF.

This clone was observed a few times. A read error may produce the germline difference seen at one junction end. This chain joins TRBV6-5 and TRBJ2-7; tentatively, D is TRBD1 (6 bases). The CDR3 has 10 amino acids. The germline gives CDR1 MNHEY, CDR2 SVGAGI. The DNA of the CDR3 is TGTGCCAACCCGCTGGACAGTGCGGACTTC. It yields the protein CANPLDSADF.

The chain employs TRBV19 and TRBJ1-1; D uncertain. V was pared by 3 bases and J by 3 bases, with 11 bases between. The V gene's germline CDR1 is LNHDA and CDR2 SQIVND (reference sequence). The CDR3 runs to 14 residues. The CDR3 here is CASSIRGADTEAFF. DNA of the CDR3: TGTGCCAGTAGTATTCGGGGTGCGGACACTGAAGCTTTCTTT.

The chain couples TRBV7-2 to TRBJ1-2; 7 bases are a match to TRBD1. V dropped 5 bases and J dropped 4; count of bases not matched to a gene: 10. The CDR3 is 15 amino acids. The germline V gene has CDR1 SGHTA and CDR2 FQGNSA. CDR3 sequence: CASSPQSGGGYGYTF. In DNA form, the CDR3 reads TGTGCCAGCAGCCCCCAGTCAGGGGGTGGCTATGGCTACACCTTC.

The chain employs TRBV27 and TRBJ1-2; no reliable D call. CDR3 length equals 13 residues. Germline V lookup: CDR1 MNHEY, CDR2 SMNVEV (reference sequence). Trimming cost V 5 bases and J 8 bases, with 15 bases left between them. The CDR3 DNA reads as TGTGCCAGCAGTCCCGGTTGGGCTGGAGGCTACACCTTC. Encoded protein: CASSPGWAGGYTF.

V usage is TRBV6-5 and J usage is TRBJ1-2; D ambiguous. The V gene lost 0 bases and the J gene lost 1 base, with 9 bases spanning the gap. Germline lookup yields CDR1 MNHEY and CDR2 SVGAGI. The CDR3 covers 15 residues. The CDR3 spells CASSYSRDNNYGYTF. DNA of the CDR3: TGTGCCAGCAGTTACTCGAGGGATAATAACTATGGCTACACCTTC.

The rearrangement uses TRBV30 and TRBJ2-5, with 8 positions matching TRBD2. Losses at the gene ends were 1 base for V and 2 bases for J; bases not matched to a gene: 6. In germline, CDR1 is GTSNPN, CDR2 SVGIG (reference sequence). The CDR3 has 15 residues. The CDR3 nucleotides are TGTGCCTGGAGTGGATTTAGCGGGGTTCAAGAGACCCAGTACTTC. It codes for CAWSGFSGVQETQYF.

The chain combines TRBV30 with TRBJ1-1; 7 bases align to TRBD1. This CDR3 contains 17 residues. The V segment lost 0 bases and the J segment 1 base; nucleotides outside the gene matches: 11. Germline CDR1 reads GTSNPN; CDR2 reads SVGIG (reference sequence). The CDR3 here is CAWSVPNFGTANTEAFF. CDR3 coding DNA: TGTGCCTGGAGTGTACCCAATTTCGGGACAGCGAACACTGAAGCTTTCTTT.

This chain uses TRBV7-3 with TRBJ2-1; tentatively, D is TRBD1 (5 bases). The CDR3 spans 15 residues. V gave up 5 bases and J gave up 0 bases, with 11 bases separating them. CDR1 is SGHTA, CDR2 FQGTGA, per germline. This chain's CDR3 is CASSPQAYSYNEQFF. The CDR3, as DNA: TGTGCCAGCAGCCCACAGGCTTACTCCTACAATGAGCAGTTCTTC.

The gene calls are TRBV6-5 and TRBJ1-2; 10 bases are shared with TRBD1. Trimming at V came to 6 bases and at J to 2 bases, leaving 6 bases not matched to a gene. CDR3 size: 15 residues. Germline CDR1 and CDR2: MNHEY and SVGAGI. CDR3 amino acids: CASRPTTGGNYGYTF. CDR3 sequence (DNA): TGTGCCAGCAGACCCACGACAGGGGGCAACTATGGCTACACCTTC.

This chain connects TRBV2 to TRBJ1-5; D ambiguous. CDR3 size: 15 residues. Germline CDR1 and CDR2: SNHLY and FYNNEI. V lost 4 bases to trimming and J lost 0 bases, with 10 bases between them. The CDR3 sequence is CASSAGEYSNQPQHF. In nucleotides, the CDR3 is TGTGCCAGCAGTGCGGGAGAGTATAGCAATCAGCCCCAGCATTTT.

J is TRBJ1-6 and V is TRBV18; 11 bases map to TRBD1. With 3 bases clipped from V and 1 base from J, the junction kept 8 bases outside the gene matches. The V gene's germline CDR1 is KGHSH and CDR2 LQKENI. The CDR3 extends over 19 amino acids. CDR3 loop: CASSPTDRGRGSYNSPLHF. In DNA, the CDR3 is TGTGCCAGCTCACCTACGGACAGGGGGCGGGGGTCCTATAATTCACCCCTCCACTTT.

The chain combines TRBV5-1 with TRBJ2-7; D possibly corresponds to TRBD2 (5 bases). V was cut by 4 bases and J by 5 bases, with 19 bases left in between. The CDR3 is 15 amino acids. The germline V gene encodes CDR1 SGHRS and CDR2 YFSETQ. CDR3 bases: TGCGCCAGCAGCCCAGGCGGGTTTGGTCGGGACGAGCAGTACTTC. Protein: CASSPGGFGRDEQYF.